The text below deals with one T cell receptor beta chain. This table comes from immunoSEQ multiplex PCR, and its TCRdb copy is limited to in-frame clones, with some not included. The sample contains fewer than 150,000 clones, approximately 87% of which appear only once. V was clipped by 2 bases and J by 6 bases, with 7 bases between them. The germline CDR1 and CDR2 sequences are SGHTA and FQGNSA. CDR3 length equals 13 residues. The data were taken from a study of blood T cell repertoires in COVID-19. This TCR derives from a woman aged 40 to 49 with acute or convalescent COVID-19. V is TRBV7-2 and J is TRBJ2-2; D unresolved. The sample taken for sequencing was peripheral blood. The DNA for the CDR3 is TGTGCCAGCAGCTTACTAGTGCCCGGGGAGCTGTTTTTT. Its protein is CASSLLVPGELFF.